This T cell receptor (beta chain) was found in a study of CD8 T cells in Susac syndrome. The CDR3 totals 10 residues. CDR1 and CDR2 from the germline V gene are SGHAT and FQNNGV. Trimming took off 3 bases at V and 13 bases at J, with 9 bases between the two ends. The multiple sclerosis controls consisted of treatment-naive patients with relapsing-remitting disease, either stable or active. A quantity of about 0.5 to 1 ug RNA underwent reverse transcription using random hexamers. In TCRdb, the immunoSEQ multiplex PCR reads were re-called with MiXCR into one record per CDR3 protein. This sample has 400,000 or so distinct CDR3 sequences; 85% to 90% occur once, and the top ten carry approximately 0.12%.

This rearrangement joins TRBV11-2 to TRBJ1-2; D not resolved. The sample consisted of CD8+ T cells from PBMCs. The receptor was derived from a human donor with multiple sclerosis. The CDR3 reads CASSLGTSTF. DNA of the CDR3: TGTGCCAGCAGCTTGGGTACCAGCACCTTC.